The 10 T cell receptor beta chains reported below all come from one sample, sequenced in a study of beta chain features in type 1 diabetes. Findings of the study overall: Moderate yet significant TCRB CDR3 shortening was seen in Type 1 diabetes patients in all four CD4+ subsets.

No antigen has been identified for these receptors. TCRB transcripts that were expressed got sequenced, as all of the isolated RNA had been reverse transcribed. The protocol was immunoSEQ multiplex PCR, while the TCRdb copy is restricted to in-frame clones and leaves out a portion. Of hundreds of thousands of clones in the sample, over 10% were seen once. Specimen: naive CD4+ T cells from blood. The receptors come from a man aged 18 to 35 with type 1 diabetes.

CDR3 DNA sequence: TGTGCCAGCTCGCGAAACCAGGGGACGAATAGCAATCAGCCCCAGCATTTT. It is translated as CASSRNQGTNSNQPQHF. This chain uses TRBV18 with TRBJ1-5; the D gene is possibly TRBD1 (6 bases). V was shortened by 6 bases and J by 0 bases, with 18 bases between the two germline ends. This CDR3 region has 17 residues. The germline V gene encodes CDR1 KGHSH and CDR2 LQKENI.

The chain recombines TRBV7-9 with TRBJ1-5; 7 nucleotides match TRBD1. Germline lookup yields CDR1 SEHNR and CDR2 FQNEAQ (reference sequence). The CDR3 has 14 residues. J lost 5 bases, V lost 5 bases, and 6 bases had no gene match. The chain's CDR3 is CASSPQGDHQPQHF. As DNA, the CDR3 is TGTGCCAGCAGCCCCCAGGGGGACCATCAGCCCCAGCATTTT.

The rearrangement links TRBV27 to TRBJ1-1; 8 positions agree with TRBD1. J was trimmed by 2 bases and V by 4 bases; bases with no gene match: 3. Germline lookup yields CDR1 MNHEY and CDR2 SMNVEV (reference sequence). CDR3 length: 14 amino acids. The chain's CDR3 is CASSSGQGNTEAFF. The CDR3 DNA sequence: TGTGCCAGCAGTTCCGGACAGGGAAACACTGAAGCTTTCTTT.

In this sample, this clone turned up a few times. The rearrangement joins TRBV29-1 to TRBJ2-7; perhaps TRBD1 as D (5 bases). Trimming stripped 4 bases from V and 6 bases from J, with 19 bases between. The CDR3 has 14 residues. In germline, CDR1 is SQVTM, CDR2 ANQGSEA. CDR3 region: CSVVGAGSLIEQYF. The CDR3 bases are TGCAGCGTTGTTGGGGCAGGTAGTCTGATCGAGCAGTACTTC.

The rearrangement links TRBV5-4 to TRBJ2-1; no reliable D call. The CDR3 has 11 residues. V shed 1 base and J shed 8 bases, with 4 bases lying between them. Germline values: CDR1 SGHNT, CDR2 YYREEE (reference sequence). The CDR3 sequence: CASSLLHEQFF. CDR3 DNA sequence: TGTGCCAGCAGCTTGCTCCATGAGCAGTTCTTC.

The V call is TRBV11-3, the J call TRBJ2-1, with a possible D match to TRBD2 (5 bases). The CDR3 is 13 amino acids. In germline, CDR1 is SGHNT, CDR2 YENEEA. V was trimmed by 1 base and J by 5 bases, leaving 6 bases between them. The CDR3 DNA sequence: TGTGCCAGCAGCTTAGTGAGGGACAATGAGCAGTTCTTC. Its protein product is CASSLVRDNEQFF.

This clone was recorded a few times. The V and J genes are TRBV30 and TRBJ1-4, with 7 positions matching TRBD1. Germline V CDR1 and CDR2: GTSNPN, SVGIG (reference sequence). The CDR3 consists of 14 residues. The V segment lost 4 bases and the J segment 8 bases; nucleotides outside the gene matches: 10. The CDR3 is CAWTTTGWREKLFF. DNA for the CDR3: TGTGCCTGGACCACGACAGGGTGGCGAGAAAAACTGTTTTTT.

The chain couples TRBV4-1 to TRBJ2-5; D gene uncertain. V gave up 0 bases and J gave up 0 bases, with 14 bases separating them. CDR3 length: 17 amino acids. CDR1 is MGHRA and CDR2 is YSYEKL in the germline V gene. The CDR3 nucleotides are TGCGCCAGCAGCCAAGAGAAATCGGCAGCGTACCAAGAGACCCAGTACTTC. Translation: CASSQEKSAAYQETQYF.

The rearrangement joins TRBV30 to TRBJ1-1; no firm D call. This CDR3 has 13 amino acids. From germline, CDR1 is GTSNPN and CDR2 SVGIG (reference sequence). V lost 0 bases and J lost 0, with 5 bases in between. The CDR3 loop is CAWSVVVNTEAFF. In DNA, the CDR3 is TGTGCCTGGAGTGTTGTAGTGAACACTGAAGCTTTCTTT.

J is TRBJ2-1 and V is TRBV18, with D maybe TRBD1 (5 bases). Germline V gene data show CDR1 as KGHSH and CDR2 as LQKENI. The CDR3 runs to 16 residues. The V end lost 2 bases, the J end lost 2 bases, and 13 bases lay between the germline ends. CDR3 nucleotide sequence: TGTGCCAGCTCACCAATAGGGGCATCGACCTACAATGAGCAGTTCTTC. Its protein is CASSPIGASTYNEQFF. Full variable domain (rest looked up from reference TRBV18 and TRBJ2-1): NAGVMQNPRHLVRRRGQEARLRCSPMKGHSHVYWYRQLPEEGLKFMVYLQKENIIDESGMPKERFSAEFPKEGPSILRIQQVVRGDSAAYFCASSPIGASTYNEQFFGPGTRLTVL.